This TCR beta chain was identified during a study of Ad26.COV2.S vaccination and SARS-CoV-2 variants. Whole-study context: By the intramuscular route, Ad26.COV2.S was given once, or twice 56 days apart.

Treatment: roughly 19 received Ad26.COV2.S at low or high dose, single or two shots; several received placebo; per-sample allocation not given. Material that was analyzed had been drawn on day 63 after the first vaccine or placebo injection. In the vaccine, an Ad26 vector expressed the SARS-CoV-2 spike of the Wuhan strain. Deletions cut 4 bases from V and 3 bases from J, with 11 bases between. The CDR3 has 15 amino acids. Germline CDR1 is KGHDR and CDR2 is SFDVKD. Clones were sequenced by immunoSEQ multiplex PCR, and TCRdb holds only the in-frame ones, with some missing. The sample records around 450,000 clones, approximately 92% being singletons.

The V gene is TRBV24-1, the J gene TRBJ2-2; unclear D gene. The specimen comprised peripheral blood, sampled in a trial of Ad26.COV2.S vaccine versus placebo. The source of this sequence is a person between 18 and 59 years old who received the Ad26.COV2.S COVID-19 vaccine or a placebo. Here the CDR3 DNA reads TGTGCCACCAGTGACCTCACTCCCGACACCGGGGAGCTGTTTTTT. Translating it yields CATSDLTPDTGELFF.